This TCR beta chain was documented in a study of spatial heterogeneity in lung cancer. Time point noted: sample taken at primary tumor resection. Patients with untreated early-stage non-small cell lung cancer, numbering some 72, were the donors. Every individual TCR cDNA molecule carried its own unique molecular identifier, which allowed correction of PCR and sequencing errors. TCRdb passed the 5' RACE reads through MiXCR, listing each CDR3 protein once. Altogether more than 20,000 distinct CDR3 sequences are present, more than 5% being singletons, with the ten largest covering 30% to 40%. This clonotype occurred many times. The V gene end was trimmed by 2 bases and the J gene end by 2 bases; junction bases not matched to a gene: 4. This CDR3 is built from 15 residues.

The V gene is TRBV12-3 or TRBV12-4, the J gene TRBJ2-3, with TRBD1 matching 7 bases. This clonotype was obtained from a male donor with early-stage non-small cell lung cancer. The sample in question was PBMCs, obtained at surgery. Here the CDR3 DNA reads TGTGCCAGCAGTTTAAGGGACAGCCACACAGATACGCAGTATTTT. Its protein product is CASSLRDSHTDTQYF.